The clone carrying this T cell receptor (beta chain) was detected only a few times. Its antigen is unidentified. This specimen belongs to a study of shared clonotypes between healthy human individuals. Notes on the study in general: Sampling included only blood; tissue repertoires likely differ. The expectation was that sequencing depth would affect clonotype sharing among donors.

TCRdb's copy holds only in-frame clones and misses some; the assay was immunoSEQ multiplex PCR. The profile shows 90,000 to 120,000 clones, around 71% of them singletons. Healthy HIV-negative adults with no recent acute infections or vaccinations were recruited as donors. The germline V gene encodes CDR1 ENHRY and CDR2 SYGVKD. The CDR3 is made up of 15 amino acids. V lost 3 bases and J lost 1; bases outside the gene matches: 5. The TCR comes from a woman in her 30s in good health. J is TRBJ2-7 and V is TRBV10-3, with 8 bases identical to TRBD2. Sequenced: memory CD8+ T cells sorted from blood. Indicated subset: CD45RO+ cells pooled with CCR7-negative TemRA cells. CDR3 nucleotides: TGTGCCATCAGTGACCTTAGCGGGACTTCCTACGAGCAGTACTTC. It specifies CAISDLSGTSYEQYF.